This TCR beta chain comes out of a study of blood T cell repertoires in COVID-19. In the original processing: Estimation of nucleated cell counts was performed using reference gene primer amplification. The data were produced by immunoSEQ multiplex PCR, yet TCRdb's version contains in-frame clones alone and is incomplete. V and J calls plus clone size are reproduced from that table; the DNA served to infer D and trimming. The sample shows roughly 240,000 clones, roughly 85% of them seen only once. Cohorts were based on clinical histories the participants reported. The CDR3 totals 15 residues. V lost 2 bases, J lost 3 bases, and 3 bases stayed unmatched. Germline loops: CDR1 SGHTA, CDR2 FQGNSA.

The V and J genes are TRBV7-2 and TRBJ2-1; 8 bases agree with TRBD2. The sequencing input was PBMCs or T cells enriched from blood (not recorded which). This clonotype was sampled from a woman between 45 and 60 years old with acute COVID-19. The CDR3 sequence is CASSLRGGDYNEQFF. For the CDR3, the DNA is TGTGCCAGCAGCTTACGGGGGGGCGACTACAATGAGCAGTTCTTC.